The subject of this entry is one T cell receptor (beta chain). The assay was immunoSEQ multiplex PCR, and TCRdb's table has in-frame clones only and misses some. Of roughly 30,000 clones in the sample, 85% to 95% are singletons; the top ten hold less than 0.55%. The entry originates in a study of T cell changes during pregnancy in multiple sclerosis. Germline V CDR1 and CDR2: SGHRS, YFSETQ. The CDR3 is 17 residues long. V was pared by 0 bases and J by 5 bases, with 8 bases of the junction left unmatched. The sample in question was CD4+ T cells from peripheral blood mononuclear cells, obtained in the second trimester of pregnancy. The TCR was taken from a female donor with multiple sclerosis, enrolled in a pregnancy study. The chain recombines TRBV5-1 with TRBJ2-5, with 12 bases matching TRBD1. In nucleotides, the CDR3 is TGCGCCAGCAGCTTGGCCGCGGGACAGGGGGCTCGGGAGACCCAGTACTTC. Translating gives CASSLAAGQGARETQYF.